This T cell receptor beta chain appears in the sequencing data of a study of T cells in Graves' hyperthyroidism and ophthalmopathy. Study-wide results and limits: Blood also showed most of the thyroid clonotypes that were expanded above 0.001.

Diagnoses used clinical symptoms, serum thyroxine and TRAb, thyroid ultrasound and orbital computed tomography. The V gene's germline CDR1 is DFQATT and CDR2 SNEGSKA (reference sequence). The CDR3 runs 15 residues. V lost 1 base and J 1 base, leaving 11 bases between the germline ends. A note on this clonotype: Antigen specificity is unknown.

Amplification of TCR beta CDR3 regions used RNA as the template. The TCR CDR3 was amplified in a first-round RT-PCR using the HTBI primer set. TCRdb re-called the multiplex PCR reads with MiXCR, one entry per CDR3 protein. The table shows 450,000 to 700,000 distinct CDR3 sequences, with more than 45% occurring only once. The sample was peripheral blood or thyroid tissue (not recorded which). J is TRBJ1-5 and V is TRBV20-1; D ambiguous. This clonotype was sampled from an adult woman with Graves' disease, either hyperthyroidism or ophthalmopathy (not recorded which). In DNA, the CDR3 is TGCAGTGCTAGAGTGGCAGGATGGAGCAATCAGCCCCAGCATTTT. Residues: CSARVAGWSNQPQHF.